One and the same sample provided the 23 T cell receptor beta chains below, sequenced in a study of cytomegalovirus exposure and HLA in healthy donors. The PCR employed 60 Vbeta primers together with 13 Jbeta primers. The assay was immunoSEQ multiplex PCR, and TCRdb's table has in-frame clones only and misses some. The table has around 170,000 clones, approximately 84% seen once; the top ten hold over 2%. Sequenced input: PBMCs. The source of these receptors is a woman aged 45-65 years in good health and CMV-seropositive.

This chain connects TRBV7-9 to TRBJ2-7; 8 bases align to TRBD2. Germline V gene sequence: CDR1 SEHNR, CDR2 FQNEAQ (reference sequence). Trimming at V came to 5 bases and at J to 3 bases, leaving 12 bases not matched to a gene. This CDR3 comprises 16 residues. CDR3 DNA: TGTGCCAGCAGCCTTAGCGGGGCCAATCTCTACTACGAGCAGTACTTC. This encodes CASSLSGANLYYEQYF.

The chain uses TRBV5-5 and TRBJ1-2, with 7 bases that match TRBD1. The CDR3 is 14 amino acids. Germline V lookup: CDR1 SGHKS, CDR2 YYEKEE (reference sequence). V was clipped by 4 bases and J by 6 bases; unmatched bases: 9. CDR3 nucleotides: TGTGCCAGCAGCCCATATGGGGACAGTGATGGCTACACCTTC. This encodes CASSPYGDSDGYTF.

The rearrangement uses TRBV7-3 and TRBJ2-5; D ambiguous. The CDR3 is 13 residues long. The germline V and J ends were trimmed by 3 bases and 2 bases, with 7 bases remaining between them. The germline gives CDR1 SGHTA, CDR2 FQGTGA. The CDR3 region has the DNA TGTGCCAGCAGCTTCCAGGTTCAAGAGACCCAGTACTTC. Its translation is CASSFQVQETQYF.

A word on this clone: The germline gene is not matched at one end of the junction; a read error may be the cause. The chain joins TRBV4-1 to TRBJ2-7; 10 nucleotides agree with TRBD1. Germline CDR1 MGHRA, CDR2 YSYEKL. The CDR3 is 16 amino acids. CDR3 sequence (DNA): TGTGCCAGCACCCCTACACCGGGGGACAGGGGTTTTGAGCAGTACTTC. It is translated as CASTPTPGDRGFEQYF.

This clone was counted a few times. The J gene is TRBJ2-3, the V gene TRBV19; D not resolved. The CDR3 totals 13 residues. Germline V gene sequence: CDR1 LNHDA, CDR2 SQIVND (reference sequence). V lost 8 bases and J 6 bases, leaving 15 bases between the germline ends. The DNA of the CDR3 is TGTGCCAGTCGAACAACCTGGCGGGATACGCAGTATTTT. Its translation is CASRTTWRDTQYF.

The chain is built from TRBV29-1 and TRBJ2-3; 7 bases are a match to TRBD1. V gave up 7 bases and J gave up 0 bases; unmatched junction bases: 7. The CDR3 contains 14 residues. CDR1 is SQVTM, CDR2 ANQGSEA, per germline. The CDR3, as DNA: TGCAGCGCCCGGGACAGTTTAAGCACAGATACGCAGTATTTT. Translating it yields CSARDSLSTDTQYF.

This sequence joins TRBV28 and TRBJ2-7; D perhaps matches TRBD1 (6 bases). The germline V and J ends were trimmed by 4 bases and 2 bases, with 18 bases remaining between them. This CDR3 is built from 16 residues. Germline assignment: CDR1 MDHEN and CDR2 SYDVKM. CDR3 in DNA: TGTGCCAGCAGTTCCCCCGGGACAAGAAATACCTACGAGCAGTACTTC. It encodes CASSSPGTRNTYEQYF.

The rearrangement joins TRBV9 to TRBJ2-2; 12 nucleotides agree with TRBD2. The germline V gene encodes CDR1 SGDLS and CDR2 YYNGEE. There are 17 residues in the CDR3. The J segment lost 4 bases and the V segment lost 3 bases, leaving 7 bases of the junction unmatched. The CDR3 region has the DNA TGTGCCAGCAGCGCCCTACTAGCGGGGGGCAGCACCGGGGAGCTGTTTTTT. Translated: CASSALLAGGSTGELFF.

V and J are TRBV19 and TRBJ1-6, with D unclear. This CDR3 has 14 amino acids. CDR1 and CDR2 from the germline V gene are LNHDA and SQIVND (reference sequence). V was shortened by 3 bases and J by 8 bases, with 11 bases between the two germline ends. For the CDR3, the DNA is TGTGCCAGTAGTATCGAGGGTAACCATTCACCCCTCCACTTT. This encodes CASSIEGNHSPLHF.

J is TRBJ2-5 and V is TRBV6-1; TRBD2 matches 7 bases. CDR1 is MNHNS and CDR2 is SASEGT in the germline V gene. This CDR3 is built from 14 residues. The trim removed 1 base at V and 5 bases at J, leaving 4 bases unmatched. This chain's CDR3 is CASSEVEGGETQYF. The CDR3 nucleotides read TGTGCCAGCAGTGAAGTAGAGGGAGGGGAGACCCAGTACTTC.

This clone came up once. The rearrangement uses TRBV2 and TRBJ2-5, with TRBD2 matching over 10 bases. Per germline, CDR1 SNHLY and CDR2 FYNNEI. V gave up 6 bases and J gave up 5 bases; unmatched junction bases: 6. CDR3 length equals 14 residues. CDR3 amino acids: CASRKAGGPETQYF. The CDR3 DNA reads as TGTGCCAGCAGGAAAGCGGGGGGGCCGGAGACCCAGTACTTC.

This clone is a singleton in its sample. The chain combines TRBV27 with TRBJ1-2; D ambiguous. V lost 6 bases and J lost 0, with 14 bases in between. This CDR3 is 15 amino acids long. From germline, CDR1 is MNHEY and CDR2 SMNVEV (reference sequence). For the CDR3, the DNA is TGTGCCAGCAGGCCCGGGTTGGGAGCTAACTATGGCTACACCTTC. It codes for CASRPGLGANYGYTF.

This chain joins TRBV5-4 and TRBJ2-1; 9 bases match TRBD1. Germline CDR1 reads SGHNT; CDR2 reads YYREEE (reference sequence). J was trimmed by 4 bases and V by 0 bases; bases with no gene match: 11. The CDR3 runs to 18 residues. CDR3 loop: CASSLGGRQDRGYNEQFF. Here the CDR3 DNA reads TGTGCCAGCAGCTTGGGAGGGAGACAGGACAGGGGATACAATGAGCAGTTCTTC. Full variable domain (rest looked up from reference TRBV5-4 and TRBJ2-1): ETGVTQSPTHLIKTRGQQVTLRCSSQSGHNTVSWYQQALGQGPQFIFQYYREEENGRGNFPPRFSGLQFPNYSSELNVNALELDDSALYLCASSLGGRQDRGYNEQFFGPGTRLTVL.

CDR3 nucleotide sequence: TGCGCCAGCAGCCAAACAGGGGGCGCTTCCTATGGCTACACCTTC. It encodes CASSQTGGASYGYTF. The chain couples TRBV4-3 to TRBJ1-2; 9 bases are a match to TRBD1. Germline CDR1 and CDR2: LGHNA and YSLEER. The CDR3 contains 15 residues. V was clipped by 2 bases and J by 4 bases; unmatched bases: 5.

This chain uses TRBV28 with TRBJ1-5; TRBD1 matches 9 bases. The CDR3 consists of 15 residues. With V trimmed by 4 bases and J by 4 bases, 5 bases remained unmatched. Germline assignment: CDR1 MDHEN and CDR2 SYDVKM. The CDR3 DNA reads as TGTGCCAGCAGTTCAACAGGGGGCAGGAATCAGCCCCAGCATTTT. This encodes CASSSTGGRNQPQHF.

The rearrangement links TRBV27 to TRBJ1-6; 7 bases fit TRBD1. The germline CDR1 and CDR2 sequences are MNHEY and SMNVEV (reference sequence). CDR3 length equals 14 residues. V was pared by 7 bases and J by 4 bases, with 4 bases of the junction left unmatched. The CDR3 sequence: CASTPGQYNSPLHF. The CDR3 DNA reads TGTGCCAGCACCCCGGGACAGTATAATTCACCCCTCCACTTT.

The J gene is TRBJ1-1, the V gene TRBV7-3; no firm D call. Germline assignment: CDR1 SGHTA and CDR2 FQGTGA. The CDR3 runs 13 residues. V was pared by 3 bases and J by 2 bases, with 7 bases between. The CDR3 nucleotides are TGTGCCAGCAGCTTGGCAGGAAACACTGAAGCTTTCTTT. It yields the protein CASSLAGNTEAFF.

This rearrangement joins TRBV5-4 to TRBJ2-2; 11 bases are a match to TRBD2. The CDR3 covers 14 residues. From germline, CDR1 is SGHNT and CDR2 YYREEE (reference sequence). J was trimmed by 8 bases and V by 5 bases; bases with no gene match: 5. Written as DNA, the CDR3 is TGTGCCAGCAGGGATACTAGCGGGGGAGGGGAGCTGTTTTTT. It specifies CASRDTSGGGELFF. Based on the CDR3 plus reference TRBV5-4 and TRBJ2-2, the full variable domain is ETGVTQSPTHLIKTRGQQVTLRCSSQSGHNTVSWYQQALGQGPQFIFQYYREEENGRGNFPPRFSGLQFPNYSSELNVNALELDDSALYLCASRDTSGGGELFFGEGSRLTVL.

The V gene is TRBV5-1, the J gene TRBJ2-5, with D tentatively TRBD2 (5 bases). Trimming shortened V by 0 bases and J by 5 bases, and 14 bases separated the two germline ends. Germline V gene sequence: CDR1 SGHRS, CDR2 YFSETQ. CDR3 length: 15 residues. The CDR3 coding sequence is TGCGCCAGCAGCTTGGATTCGGGGATGGGGGAGACCCAGTACTTC. This encodes CASSLDSGMGETQYF.

The chain has TRBV7-9 and TRBJ1-5; 7 nucleotides line up with TRBD1. Germline-derived CDR1 and CDR2 are SEHNR and FQNEAQ (reference sequence). The trim removed 4 bases at V and 11 bases at J, leaving 5 bases unmatched. The CDR3 is 12 amino acids. The CDR3 loop reads CASSSPTGAQHF. CDR3 nucleotides: TGTGCCAGCAGCTCACCTACAGGGGCCCAGCATTTT.

The DNA of the CDR3 is TGTGCCAGCAGACTAGCGGGGGATGTCGGGGAGCTGTTTTTT. Protein product: CASRLAGDVGELFF. The rearrangement joins TRBV6-4 to TRBJ2-2; 11 nucleotides line up with TRBD2. The CDR3 runs to 14 residues. Trimming removed 6 bases from V and 7 bases from J; junction bases left unmatched: 4. CDR1 is MRHNA and CDR2 is SNTAGT in the germline V gene.

The rearrangement uses TRBV4-1 and TRBJ1-6; D perhaps matches TRBD1 (6 bases). This CDR3 region has 15 residues. Trimming pared 5 bases from V and 3 bases from J, leaving 11 bases between. The germline V gene has CDR1 MGHRA and CDR2 YSYEKL. CDR3 residues: CASSSSGHYNSPLHF. The CDR3 DNA sequence: TGCGCCAGCAGCTCCTCGGGACACTATAATTCACCCCTCCACTTT.

The chain employs TRBV9 and TRBJ2-1, with D hard to call. V was trimmed by 0 bases and J by 5 bases, leaving 6 bases between them. The CDR3 totals 13 residues. CDR1 and CDR2 from the germline V gene are SGDLS and YYNGEE. In DNA, the CDR3 is TGTGCCAGCAGCGTAGACTTTGACAATGAGCAGTTCTTC. It is translated as CASSVDFDNEQFF.